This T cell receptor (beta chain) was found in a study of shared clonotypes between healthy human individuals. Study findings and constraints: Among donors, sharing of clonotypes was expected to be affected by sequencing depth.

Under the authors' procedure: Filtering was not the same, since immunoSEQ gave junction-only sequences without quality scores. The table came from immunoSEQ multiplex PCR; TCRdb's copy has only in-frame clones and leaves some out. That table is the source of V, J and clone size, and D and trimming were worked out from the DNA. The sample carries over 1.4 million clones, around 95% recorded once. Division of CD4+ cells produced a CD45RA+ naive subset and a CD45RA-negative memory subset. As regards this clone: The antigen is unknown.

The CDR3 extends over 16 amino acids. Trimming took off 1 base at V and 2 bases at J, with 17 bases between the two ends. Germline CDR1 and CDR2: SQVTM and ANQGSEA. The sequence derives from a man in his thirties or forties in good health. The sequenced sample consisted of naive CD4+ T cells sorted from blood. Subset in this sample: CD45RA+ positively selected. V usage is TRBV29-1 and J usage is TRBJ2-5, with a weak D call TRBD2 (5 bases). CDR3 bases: TGCAGCGTTGAAGGGTGGGCAGGCTCGGGGCAAGAGACCCAGTACTTC. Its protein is CSVEGWAGSGQETQYF. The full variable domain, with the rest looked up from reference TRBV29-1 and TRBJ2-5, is SAVISQKPSRDICQRGTSLTIQCQVDSQVTMMFWYRQQPGQSLTLIATANQGSEATYESGFVIDKFPISRPNLTFSTLTVSNMSPEDSSIYLCSVEGWAGSGQETQYFGPGTRLLVL.